The source of this TCR beta chain is a study of regulatory T cells in long-lasting Graves disease. Study-level points and caveats: The TCR repertoire of persistent Graves' patients was less diverse than that of newly diagnosed ones. Persistent disease favored TRBV28, TRBJ1-2 and TRBJ2-5. The study found persistent patients shared more public clonotypes (2,741) than new patients (over 900).

Germline loops: CDR1 SQVTM, CDR2 ANQGSEA. The CDR3 contains 14 residues. V was trimmed by 2 bases and J by 4 bases, leaving 14 bases between them. The time point: persistent/refractory GD, antithyroid drugs over 5 years with positive TRAb. RNA extracted from PBMCs served as the sequencing template. Of note for this clonotype: Its target is unknown.

Arm-PCR with iRepertoire HTBI primers amplified the CDR3 regions for these TCR beta libraries. TCRdb re-derived calls from the multiplex PCR reads in MiXCR, one entry per CDR3 protein. The sample records 300,000 to 500,000 distinct CDR3 sequences, 20% to 25% being singletons. The receptor's source is a female donor with Graves disease. The input for sequencing was peripheral blood mononuclear cells (PBMCs), taken when the disease was refractory, from a patient treated with antithyroid drugs. V usage is TRBV29-1 and J usage is TRBJ2-5, with unresolved D. The CDR3 loop is CSVELRPGRETQYF. The CDR3 region has the DNA TGCAGCGTTGAATTAAGACCGGGTCGAGAGACCCAGTACTTC.